The clone carrying this TCR beta chain appeared many times. The entry originates in a study of T cells after yellow fever vaccination. General study results and limits: The study noted that FACS-sorted repertoires could contain abundant clonotypes contaminating from the bulk population. Sorted memory cells at day 0 lacked detectable levels of almost all vaccine-responding clonotypes.

The CDR3 is 11 amino acids. Germline V gives CDR1 LNHDA, CDR2 SQIVND (reference sequence). V lost 8 bases and J 8 bases, leaving 10 bases between the germline ends. The 5'RACE template-switching step produced TCR cDNA and added a universal primer site and UMIs. TCRdb independently ran MiXCR on the 5' RACE reads; one entry per CDR3 protein. Among 20,000 to 25,000 distinct CDR3 sequences listed, around 3.4% were seen once. This receptor was obtained from a man between 18 and 29 years old who received the YFV17D yellow fever vaccine. The specimen comprised PBMCs, either bulk or a sorted T-cell subset (CD4+, CD8+, memory, or dextramer-sorted; not recorded which), sampled approximately 47 days after the first yellow fever vaccination. The V call is TRBV19, the J call TRBJ2-1; D is undetermined. The CDR3 protein is CASYSYDEQFF. CDR3 in DNA: TGTGCCAGTTATAGTTACGATGAGCAGTTCTTC.